Following are 19 T cell receptor beta chains from one sample sequenced in a study of T cells in Graves' hyperthyroidism and ophthalmopathy. TCR beta CDR3 region amplification was performed from RNA transcripts. First-round RT-PCR targeting the TCR CDR3 was performed with the HTBI primer set. TCRdb passed the multiplex PCR reads through MiXCR, listing each CDR3 protein once. The data contain 500,000 to 600,000 distinct CDR3 sequences, 46% of them singletons. Sequencing was done on a sample of peripheral blood or thyroid tissue (not recorded which). The source is an adult woman with Graves' disease, either hyperthyroidism or ophthalmopathy (not recorded which).

This clonotype was detected ten times or more. The chain combines TRBV10-3 with TRBJ1-1; 9 bases are shared with TRBD1. This CDR3 region has 13 residues. Germline CDR1 is ENHRY and CDR2 is SYGVKD. The junction had 8 bases not matched to a gene; V was cut back by 10 bases and J by 5 bases. The CDR3 here is CATSGQGKTEAFF. The CDR3 nucleotides read TGTGCCACCTCGGGACAGGGAAAGACTGAAGCTTTCTTT.

This clonotype was detected a few times. V gene TRBV28 combines with J gene TRBJ1-5, with D possibly matching TRBD1 (5 bases). V was cut by 6 bases and J by 5 bases, with 20 bases left in between. The CDR3 has 16 residues. Germline V gene lookup returns CDR1 MDHEN and CDR2 SYDVKM. The CDR3 loop reads CASSPHSGGVDQPQHF. The CDR3 region has the DNA TGTGCCAGCAGCCCCCACTCGGGAGGGGTCGATCAGCCCCAGCATTTT.

This clonotype was recorded at least ten times. The V and J genes are TRBV10-3 and TRBJ1-2; TRBD1 matches at 7 bases. J was trimmed by 2 bases and V by 4 bases; bases with no gene match: 1. This CDR3 is built from 13 residues. Looked up from germline, CDR1 is ENHRY and CDR2 is SYGVKD. The CDR3 DNA follows: TGTGCCATCAGTGTGGACAGGAACTATGGCTACACCTTC. Protein: CAISVDRNYGYTF.

This clonotype has ten or more counts. V usage is TRBV19 and J usage is TRBJ2-5; D gene ambiguous. Trimming took 1 base from V and 2 from J, leaving 8 bases between them. The CDR3 loop spans 14 amino acids. Germline V lookup: CDR1 LNHDA, CDR2 SQIVND (reference sequence). The chain's CDR3 is CASSIGGGQETQYF. CDR3 coding DNA: TGTGCCAGTAGTATAGGAGGTGGTCAAGAGACCCAGTACTTC.

This chain uses TRBV24-1 with TRBJ2-5; 7 nucleotides align to TRBD1. The trim removed 5 bases at V and 2 bases at J, leaving 7 bases unmatched. The CDR3 consists of 15 residues. Germline V gives CDR1 KGHDR, CDR2 SFDVKD. The chain's CDR3 is CATSAAVTGQETQYF. The DNA of the CDR3 is TGTGCCACCAGTGCCGCCGTGACAGGGCAAGAGACCCAGTACTTC.

This clonotype appeared once. V is TRBV19 and J is TRBJ2-6; D not resolved. V was cut by 8 bases and J by 0 bases, with 11 bases left in between. The CDR3 runs to 15 residues. Germline V lookup: CDR1 LNHDA, CDR2 SQIVND (reference sequence). Here the CDR3 DNA reads TGTGCCAGTGCTAGTGGAGACTCTGGGGCCAACGTCCTGACTTTC. Its protein product is CASASGDSGANVLTF.

This clonotype was seen at least ten times. The CDR3 is CSARRGGVEWNENTEAFF. The CDR3 DNA sequence: TGCAGTGCTAGAAGAGGCGGGGTAGAATGGAACGAGAACACTGAAGCTTTCTTT. The chain uses TRBV20-1 and TRBJ1-1; D is unclear. Germline loops: CDR1 DFQATT, CDR2 SNEGSKA (reference sequence). The CDR3 loop spans 18 amino acids. V lost 2 bases to trimming and J lost 1 base, with 23 bases between them.

The chain uses TRBV7-2 and TRBJ1-1; D is undetermined. CDR3 size: 18 residues. V lost 5 bases and J lost 5, with 27 bases in between. CDR1 is SGHTA, CDR2 FQGNSA, per germline. DNA for the CDR3: TGTGCCAGCAGCCTACGGGTCGCCGGGAGAGGGCTGGAAACTGAAGCTTTCTTT. Translated, it gives CASSLRVAGRGLETEAFF.

The rearrangement joins TRBV9 to TRBJ1-1, with D possibly TRBD1 on 6 matching bases. This CDR3 spans 16 amino acids. Germline loops: CDR1 SGDLS, CDR2 YYNGEE. Trimming left V 7 bases short and J 1 base short, with 20 bases between. CDR3 loop: CASSPSGGIRNTEAFF. For the CDR3, the DNA is TGTGCCAGCTCACCATCGGGGGGCATCAGGAACACTGAAGCTTTCTTT.

This clonotype showed up just a few times. The V and J genes are TRBV7-8 and TRBJ2-5; D not certain. The CDR3 extends over 13 amino acids. CDR1 SGHVS and CDR2 FQNEAQ come from the germline V gene. The V and J ends lost 2 bases and 2 bases respectively, with 6 bases between them. In DNA form, the CDR3 reads TGTGCCAGCAGCTTATGGGTACAAGAGACCCAGTACTTC. Translation gives CASSLWVQETQYF.

This clonotype was detected ten times or more. This chain connects TRBV3-1 to TRBJ2-7; D gene ambiguous. V was cut by 6 bases and J by 8 bases, with 14 bases left in between. Germline V gene data show CDR1 as LGHDT and CDR2 as YNNKEL (reference sequence). The CDR3 loop spans 12 amino acids. Written as DNA, the CDR3 is TGTGCCAGCAGTCAGACCAGGATACAGCAGTACTTC. This translates into CASSQTRIQQYF.

This chain uses TRBV30 with TRBJ1-6; weak D call: TRBD1 (5 bases). This CDR3 is built from 13 residues. CDR1 is GTSNPN and CDR2 is SVGIG in the germline V gene (reference sequence). V was pared by 2 bases and J by 10 bases, with 12 bases between. The CDR3 loop reads CAWSLGLGSPLHF. CDR3 coding DNA: TGTGCCTGGAGTTTGGGACTGGGCTCACCCCTCCACTTT.

This chain joins TRBV7-8 and TRBJ1-4; 9 bases are a match to TRBD1. This CDR3 has 16 amino acids. Looked up from germline, CDR1 is SGHVS and CDR2 is FQNEAQ. After removal of 3 bases from V and 10 bases from J, the junction contained 12 bases not matched to a gene. CDR3 region: CASSLSGTGILGKLFF. CDR3 in DNA: TGTGCCAGCAGCTTGTCCGGGACAGGGATCCTTGGAAAACTGTTTTTT.

This clonotype has at least ten counts. J is TRBJ2-7 and V is TRBV2, with TRBD1 identical over 7 bases. The V gene end was trimmed by 5 bases and the J gene end by 3 bases; junction bases not matched to a gene: 7. Germline CDR1 SNHLY, CDR2 FYNNEI. This CDR3 has 14 amino acids. The CDR3 nucleotides read TGTGCCAGCAGTCCTCCGGGACAGATCTACGAGCAGTACTTC. It is translated as CASSPPGQIYEQYF.

This clonotype showed up just a few times. The genes are TRBV7-2 and TRBJ1-5, with 9 positions matching TRBD1. V lost 2 bases and J lost 0; bases outside the gene matches: 5. The germline V gene encodes CDR1 SGHTA and CDR2 FQGNSA. CDR3 length equals 17 residues. Here the CDR3 DNA reads TGTGCCAGCAGCTTAAACAGGGGGCCGTATAGCAATCAGCCCCAGCATTTT. This sequence encodes CASSLNRGPYSNQPQHF.

Many counts were recorded for this clonotype. This chain connects TRBV5-4 to TRBJ2-2; D might be TRBD1 or TRBD2, each matching 5 bases. V lost 2 bases and J 2 bases, leaving 7 bases between the germline ends. This CDR3 has 14 amino acids. The germline gives CDR1 SGHNT, CDR2 YYREEE (reference sequence). The CDR3 region has the DNA TGTGCCAGCAGCTTTGGGGGAAACACCGGGGAGCTGTTTTTT. It is translated as CASSFGGNTGELFF.

In the case of this clonotype: The conserved final phenylalanine or tryptophan is absent from the CDR3, which likely points to a read error. It is unclear where the CDR3 begins or ends on the DNA, so no DNA is shown, and the CDR3 is as TCRdb lists it. The chain couples TRBV10-3 to TRBJ2-7; TRBD1 reflects the table's D call only, with no check against the DNA. The germline V gene has CDR1 ENHRY and CDR2 SYGVKD. The CDR3 spans 12 residues, counting both ends. This chain's CDR3 is CAISDPTGTPYL.

This clonotype was observed at least ten times. This sequence joins TRBV12-3 or TRBV12-4 and TRBJ2-2; D not certain. CDR3 length: 13 amino acids. V shed 1 base and J shed 10 bases, with 10 bases lying between them. Here the CDR3 DNA reads TGTGCCAGCAGTTTAGTATTAGGTGTGGAGCTGTTTTTT. As protein: CASSLVLGVELFF.

The chain recombines TRBV4-1 with TRBJ1-3, with D unclear. Trimming removed 2 bases at V and 4 bases at J, with 15 bases between. Per germline, CDR1 MGHRA and CDR2 YSYEKL. There are 16 residues in the CDR3. The CDR3 bases are TGCGCCAGCAGCCAAAGCCGGTTTGGCTCCGGAAACACCATATATTTT. It specifies CASSQSRFGSGNTIYF.